Each of the 2 T cell receptor beta chains below was sequenced from the same sample in a study of beta chain features in type 1 diabetes. General study findings and limits: In all four CD4+ subsets, TCRB CDR3 length was significantly, moderately reduced in type 1 diabetes.

These receptors have no known antigen. TCRB transcripts that were expressed got sequenced, as all of the isolated RNA had been reverse transcribed. Here immunoSEQ multiplex PCR was the method, and the copy in TCRdb shows in-frame clones only, minus some. The sample has approximately 600,000 clones; roughly 12% are singletons. Sequenced input: naive CD4+ T cells from blood. All receptors derive from a man aged 25 to 45 with type 1 diabetes.

This chain uses TRBV7-2 with TRBJ2-1; 10 positions agree with TRBD2. The CDR3 totals 16 residues. J lost 4 bases, V lost 1 base, and 4 bases had no gene match. Germline V lookup: CDR1 SGHTA, CDR2 FQGNSA. CDR3 sequence reads: CASSLVAGGNYNEQFF. The CDR3 DNA reads as TGTGCCAGCAGCTTAGTAGCGGGGGGAAATTACAATGAGCAGTTCTTC.

This clone occurred a few times. The J gene is TRBJ2-6, the V gene TRBV7-2, with 8 bases matching TRBD1. V lost 0 bases, J lost 0 bases, and 7 bases stayed unmatched. Looked up from germline, CDR1 is SGHTA and CDR2 is FQGNSA. The CDR3 is made up of 19 amino acids. In DNA, the CDR3 is TGTGCCAGCAGCTTAGCTAGGACAGGGTGGGGCTCTGGGGCCAACGTCCTGACTTTC. Translated: CASSLARTGWGSGANVLTF.